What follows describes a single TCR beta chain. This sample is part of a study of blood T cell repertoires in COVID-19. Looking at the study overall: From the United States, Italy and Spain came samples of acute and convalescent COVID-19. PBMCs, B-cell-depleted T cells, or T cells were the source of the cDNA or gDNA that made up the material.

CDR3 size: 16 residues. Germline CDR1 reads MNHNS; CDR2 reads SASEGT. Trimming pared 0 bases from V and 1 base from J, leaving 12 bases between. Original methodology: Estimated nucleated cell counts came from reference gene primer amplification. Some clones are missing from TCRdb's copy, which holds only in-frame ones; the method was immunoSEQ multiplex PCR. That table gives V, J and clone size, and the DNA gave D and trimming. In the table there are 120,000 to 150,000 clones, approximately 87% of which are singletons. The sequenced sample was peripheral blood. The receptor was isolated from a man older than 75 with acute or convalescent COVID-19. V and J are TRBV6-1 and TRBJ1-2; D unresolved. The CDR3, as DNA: TGTGCCAGCAGTGAAGCCGTGAGAACTTTTAACTATGGCTACACCTTC. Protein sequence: CASSEAVRTFNYGYTF.